The 18 T cell receptor beta chains below come from one sample, sequenced in a study of blood T cell repertoires in COVID-19. Using immunoSEQ multiplex PCR, the repertoire was profiled, and TCRdb retains in-frame clones only, with some absent. The table has some 250,000 clones, more than 80% seen once. The source material was peripheral blood. The receptors originated from a woman older than 75 with COVID-19, enrolled during active disease.

This chain uses TRBV7-2 with TRBJ2-5; D not resolved. Trimming removed 0 bases from V and 1 base from J, with 6 bases in between. Germline lookup yields CDR1 SGHTA and CDR2 FQGNSA. This CDR3 has 14 residues. The CDR3 loop is CASSLAAVQETQYF. The CDR3 DNA is TGTGCCAGCAGCTTAGCGGCAGTCCAAGAGACCCAGTACTTC.

The chain uses TRBV21-1 and TRBJ1-2; the table's D call, TRBD1, has no DNA check behind it. TRBV21-1 is given as a pseudogene. The CDR3 is made up of 15 amino acids. The CDR3 sequence is CASSKGQGRIYGYTF. CDR3 nucleotides: TGTGCCAGCAGCAAAGGTCAGGGGCGCATATATGGCTACACCTTC.

The chain links TRBV2 to TRBJ2-7, with D tentatively TRBD1 (6 bases). Trimming shortened V by 0 bases and J by 6 bases, and 9 bases separated the two germline ends. CDR1 SNHLY and CDR2 FYNNEI come from the germline V gene. This CDR3 is 13 amino acids long. CDR3 nucleotides: TGTGCCAGCAGTGAAGCGTCAGGGGTCGAGCAGTACTTC. It is translated as CASSEASGVEQYF. Combining the CDR3 with reference TRBV2 and TRBJ2-7 gives the whole variable domain EPEVTQTPSHQVTQMGQEVILRCVPISNHLYFYWYRQILGQKVEFLVSFYNNEISEKSEIFDDQFSVERPDGSNFTLKIRSTKLEDSAMYFCASSEASGVEQYFGPGTRLTVT.

This clone appeared once. The V call is TRBV7-2, the J call TRBJ2-7; 7 bases fit TRBD2. The CDR3 spans 15 residues. Germline V gene lookup returns CDR1 SGHTA and CDR2 FQGNSA. The V segment lost 1 base and the J segment 5 bases; nucleotides outside the gene matches: 8. CDR3 coding DNA: TGTGCCAGCAGCTTAGATTTTGGGGCGGGAGACGAGCAGTACTTC. The encoded protein is CASSLDFGAGDEQYF.

This sequence joins TRBV9 and TRBJ2-1, with D hard to call. The germline V and J ends were trimmed by 0 bases and 1 base, with 17 bases remaining between them. Per germline, CDR1 SGDLS and CDR2 YYNGEE. The CDR3 consists of 18 residues. CDR3 coding DNA: TGTGCCAGCAGCGTAGAGGAGCTCTTAGGCAGTTCCTACAATGAGCAGTTCTTC. It yields the protein CASSVEELLGSSYNEQFF.

Notes on this clone: Other nucleotide sequences from this sample produce the same CDR3. J is TRBJ2-1 and V is TRBV11-2; unclear D gene. CDR1 SGHAT and CDR2 FQNNGV come from the germline V gene. The V gene lost 1 base and the J gene lost 4 bases, with 5 bases spanning the gap. CDR3 length: 13 residues. CDR3 sequence (DNA): TGTGCCAGCAGCTTAGGGCTGTACAATGAGCAGTTCTTC. This gives the protein CASSLGLYNEQFF.

The chain carries TRBV18 and TRBJ1-3, with a possible D match to TRBD1 (5 bases). Trimming cost V 6 bases and J 8 bases, with 11 bases left between them. This CDR3 is 12 amino acids long. Germline V lookup: CDR1 KGHSH, CDR2 LQKENI. As DNA, the CDR3 is TGTGCCAGCTCCCCCCGGGGGGACACCATATATTTT. Translation: CASSPRGDTIYF.

CDR3 DNA: TGTGCCAGCACTTCACCTGGGACAGGGGGAAACACCATATATTTT. This translates into CASTSPGTGGNTIYF. The chain employs TRBV6-5 and TRBJ1-3; 9 bases align to TRBD1. CDR3 length equals 15 residues. Germline-derived CDR1 and CDR2 are MNHEY and SVGAGI. V shed 7 bases and J 4 bases; nucleotides not matched to a gene: 8.

J is TRBJ1-4 and V is TRBV5-1, with 9 bases matching TRBD1. CDR3 length: 18 amino acids. V shed 1 base and J 7 bases; nucleotides not matched to a gene: 14. Germline V lookup: CDR1 SGHRS, CDR2 YFSETQ. CDR3 sequence (DNA): TGCGCCAGCAGCTTGATTGCCGGGACAGGGCTCGGGGGTGAAAAACTGTTTTTT. Its protein product is CASSLIAGTGLGGEKLFF. The complete variable domain, with remaining parts taken from reference TRBV5-1 and TRBJ1-4, reads KAGVTQTPRYLIKTRGQQVTLSCSPISGHRSVSWYQQTPGQGLQFLFEYFSETQRNKGNFPGRFSGRQFSNSRSEMNVSTLELGDSALYLCASSLIAGTGLGGEKLFFGSGTQLSVL.

The gene calls are TRBV18 and TRBJ1-4; weak D call: TRBD1 (6 bases). The V end was cut by 4 bases, the J end by 3 bases, with 12 bases between. The germline CDR1 and CDR2 sequences are KGHSH and LQKENI. The CDR3 has 15 residues. CDR3: CASSQQGPANEKLFF. The CDR3 nucleotides read TGTGCCAGCTCACAACAGGGTCCAGCTAATGAAAAACTGTTTTTT.

The chain recombines TRBV3-1 (or the pseudogene TRBV3-2) with TRBJ2-1; tentative D call: TRBD2 (5 bases). The CDR3 runs 14 residues. Germline CDR1 reads LGHDT; CDR2 reads YNNKEL (reference sequence). The ends were cut back, 4 bases at V and 6 bases at J, with 13 bases in the middle. Here the CDR3 DNA reads TGTGCCAGCAGCCCTAGAAGGGAGTCCAATGAGCAGTTCTTC. This codes for CASSPRRESNEQFF.

V gene TRBV15 combines with J gene TRBJ1-1; D is unresolved. Germline loops: CDR1 LNHNV, CDR2 YYDKDF (reference sequence). Deletions cut 5 bases from V and 1 base from J, with 14 bases between. This CDR3 is 15 amino acids long. In nucleotides, the CDR3 is TGTGCCACCAGCTTCCACCCTGGGAGGAACACTGAAGCTTTCTTT. Its translation is CATSFHPGRNTEAFF.

The CDR3: CASSSGPGRANEQFF. Written as DNA, the CDR3 is TGCGCCAGCAGCTCAGGTCCCGGGAGGGCCAATGAGCAGTTCTTC. J is TRBJ2-1 and V is TRBV5-1, with 8 bases fitting TRBD2. The V gene end was trimmed by 3 bases and the J gene end by 6 bases; junction bases not matched to a gene: 8. The germline CDR1 and CDR2 sequences are SGHRS and YFSETQ. CDR3 size: 15 residues.

The chain couples TRBV7-9 to TRBJ1-3, with 7 bases identical to TRBD1. The CDR3 totals 18 residues. V dropped 11 bases and J dropped 3; count of bases not matched to a gene: 22. Germline CDR1 and CDR2: SEHNR and FQNEAQ (reference sequence). CDR3 amino acids: CAYGLIGQGGLGGNTIYF. DNA of the CDR3: TGTGCCTACGGCCTGATCGGGCAGGGGGGACTTGGTGGAAACACCATATATTTT.

In its sample, this clone was seen a few times. This sequence joins TRBV3-1 (or the pseudogene TRBV3-2) and TRBJ1-2; 7 nucleotides align to TRBD1. The ends lost 2 bases at V and 8 bases at J; junction bases unmatched: 8. CDR3 size: 14 residues. Germline V CDR1 and CDR2: LGHDT, YNNKEL (reference sequence). As DNA, the CDR3 is TGTGCCAGCAGCCAATTTGGGACAGTCGTGGGCTACACCTTC. It yields the protein CASSQFGTVVGYTF.

The rearrangement links TRBV6-5 to TRBJ1-1; 8 nucleotides agree with TRBD1. In germline, CDR1 is MNHEY, CDR2 SVGAGI. Trimming at V came to 8 bases and at J to 0 bases, leaving 8 bases not matched to a gene. This CDR3 is built from 15 residues. CDR3 loop: CASRRTGSMNTEAFF. The CDR3 region has the DNA TGTGCCAGCCGGAGGACAGGGAGCATGAACACTGAAGCTTTCTTT.

This clone was found once. The V and J genes are TRBV3-1 (or the pseudogene TRBV3-2) and TRBJ1-1, with a tentative D call TRBD1 (6 bases). This CDR3 is 14 amino acids long. V lost 0 bases to trimming and J lost 2 bases, with 7 bases between them. Looked up from germline, CDR1 is LGHDT and CDR2 is YNNKEL (reference sequence). CDR3 sequence: CASSQETGNTEAFF. CDR3 nucleotides: TGTGCCAGCAGCCAAGAGACAGGAAACACTGAAGCTTTCTTT.

This chain connects TRBV30 to TRBJ1-3; TRBD1 matches 9 bases. The V segment lost 7 bases and the J segment 2 bases; nucleotides outside the gene matches: 24. Germline CDR1 is GTSNPN and CDR2 is SVGIG (reference sequence). This CDR3 is built from 20 residues. For the CDR3, the DNA is TGTGCCTCTAAGCGATCGGGACAGGGCAAACCGGGAACGGCTGGAAACACCATATATTTT. It specifies CASKRSGQGKPGTAGNTIYF.